This paragraph covers one T cell receptor (beta chain) sequence. Antigen: not known. Sequencing was performed with immunoSEQ multiplex PCR; in TCRdb, only in-frame clones are kept and a portion is missing. This table has 75,000 to 100,000 clones, around 94% appearing once. This record belongs to a study of siplizumab effects on memory and regulatory T cells. Points from the study as a whole: Alloreactive sequences from unstimulated CD4+ memory cells fell significantly with siplizumab. Naive T cells seemed more diverse than memory cells; they also seemed major alloresponse contributors.

CDR3 length: 14 amino acids. Trimming cost V 7 bases and J 7 bases; bases outside gene matches: 7. The germline V gene has CDR1 MNHNS and CDR2 SASEGT. The TCR originated in a human donor in good health. The chain carries TRBV6-1 and TRBJ2-1; 10 nucleotides align to TRBD2. The sequenced sample was non-Treg CD4+ T cells sorted from blood. CDR3 residues: CASNIAGGSNEQFF. The CDR3 DNA reads TGTGCCAGCAATATAGCGGGAGGATCTAATGAGCAGTTCTTC.